This T cell receptor (delta chain) is drawn from a study of Vδ1+ human thymocytes. Extracted RNA was reverse transcribed into cDNA. CDR3 amplicons came from multiplex PCR with pooled V-gene forward and constant-region reverse primers. TCRdb processed the multiplex PCR reads again with the CATT caller. This sample has 24,000 or so delta-chain clones, with about 29% found just once. Study-level findings and limits: Thymic TRG and TRD repertoires appeared highly polyclonal, with Gaussian CDR3 length distributions.

Alphabeta T cells were depleted, then CD3+ Vdelta1+ Vdelta2- thymocytes were FACS-sorted. CDR3 length: 25 residues. Between the trimmed V and J ends, which lost 5 bases and 2 bases, there was a span of 45 bases. Germline assignment: CDR1 TSWWSYY and CDR2 QGS. There are a few counts of this clone. What it binds is not known. The TCR sequence derives from a boy younger than two who had congenital heart surgery. The sample was Vdelta1+ gamma-delta thymocytes from the thymus. Subset: FACS-sorted CD3+ TCRalphabeta- TCRVdelta1+ TCRVdelta2- thymocytes. The chain uses TRDV1 and TRDJ1; a possible D gene is TRDD3 (10 bases). CDR3 in amino acids: CALGIPAFLQFIGGYQNVETDKLIF. The DNA of the CDR3 is TGTGCTCTTGGGATCCCGGCCTTCCTACAGTTTATTGGGGGATACCAGAATGTGGAGACCGATAAACTCATCTTT.